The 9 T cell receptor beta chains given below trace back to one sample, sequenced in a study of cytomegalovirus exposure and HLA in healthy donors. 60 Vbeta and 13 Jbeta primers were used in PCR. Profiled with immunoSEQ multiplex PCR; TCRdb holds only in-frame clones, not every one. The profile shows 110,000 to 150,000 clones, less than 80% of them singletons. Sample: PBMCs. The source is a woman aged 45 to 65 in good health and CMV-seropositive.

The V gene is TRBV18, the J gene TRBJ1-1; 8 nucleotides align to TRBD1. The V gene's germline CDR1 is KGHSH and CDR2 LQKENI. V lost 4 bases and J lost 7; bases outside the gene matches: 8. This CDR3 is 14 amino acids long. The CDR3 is CASSRTGGDIEAFF. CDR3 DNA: TGTGCCAGCTCACGAACAGGGGGGGATATTGAAGCTTTCTTT.

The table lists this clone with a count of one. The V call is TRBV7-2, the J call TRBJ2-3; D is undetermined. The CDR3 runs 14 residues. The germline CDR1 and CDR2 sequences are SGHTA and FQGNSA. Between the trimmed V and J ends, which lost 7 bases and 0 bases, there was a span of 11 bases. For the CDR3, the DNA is TGTGCCAGCACGCGACTTCCTAGCACAGATACGCAGTATTTT. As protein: CASTRLPSTDTQYF.

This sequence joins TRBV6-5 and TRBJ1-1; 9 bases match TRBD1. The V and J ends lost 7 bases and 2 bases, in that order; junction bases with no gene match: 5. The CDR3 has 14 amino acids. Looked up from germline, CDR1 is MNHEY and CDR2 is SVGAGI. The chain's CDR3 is CASTKQGANTEAFF. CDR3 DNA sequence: TGTGCCAGCACCAAACAGGGGGCAAACACTGAAGCTTTCTTT.

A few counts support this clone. The CDR3 DNA reads as TGCGCCAGCAGCTTGGATGGCAGGGCCTTTAGCGAGCAGTACTTC. Its translation is CASSLDGRAFSEQYF. The chain recombines TRBV5-1 with TRBJ2-7; D is possibly TRBD1 (5 bases). V was trimmed by 0 bases and J by 6 bases, leaving 16 bases between them. This CDR3 region has 15 residues. Germline V gives CDR1 SGHRS, CDR2 YFSETQ.

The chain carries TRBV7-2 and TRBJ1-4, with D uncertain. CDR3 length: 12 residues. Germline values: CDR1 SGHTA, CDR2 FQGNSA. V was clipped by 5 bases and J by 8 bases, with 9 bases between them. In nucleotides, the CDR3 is TGTGCCAGCAGCCGTAGAGGAGAAAAACTGTTTTTT. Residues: CASSRRGEKLFF. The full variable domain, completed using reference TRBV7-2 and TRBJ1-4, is GAGVSQSPSNKVTEKGKDVELRCDPISGHTALYWYRQSLGQGLEFLIYFQGNSAPDKSGLPSDRFSAERTGGSVSTLTIQRTQQEDSAVYLCASSRRGEKLFFGSGTQLSVL.

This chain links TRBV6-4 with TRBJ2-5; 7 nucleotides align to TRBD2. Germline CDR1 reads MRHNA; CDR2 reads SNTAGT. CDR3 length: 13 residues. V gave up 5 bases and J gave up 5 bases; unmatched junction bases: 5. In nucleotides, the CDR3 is TGTGCCAGCAGTCGGGACTATGGGGAGACCCAGTACTTC. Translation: CASSRDYGETQYF.

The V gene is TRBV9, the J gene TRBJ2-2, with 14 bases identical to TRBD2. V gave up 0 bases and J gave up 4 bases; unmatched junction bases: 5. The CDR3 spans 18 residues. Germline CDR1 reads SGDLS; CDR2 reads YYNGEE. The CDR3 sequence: CASSVVGGTSGGTGELFF. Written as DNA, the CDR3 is TGTGCCAGCAGCGTAGTAGGGGGGACTAGCGGGGGCACCGGGGAGCTGTTTTTT.

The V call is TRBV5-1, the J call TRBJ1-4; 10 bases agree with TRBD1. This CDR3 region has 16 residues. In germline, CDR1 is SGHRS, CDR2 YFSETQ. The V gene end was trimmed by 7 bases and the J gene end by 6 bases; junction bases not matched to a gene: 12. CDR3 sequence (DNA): TGCGCCAGCCGCGCTTTGTTTGGACAGGGGGATGAAAAACTGTTTTTT. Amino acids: CASRALFGQGDEKLFF. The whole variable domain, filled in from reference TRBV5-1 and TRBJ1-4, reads KAGVTQTPRYLIKTRGQQVTLSCSPISGHRSVSWYQQTPGQGLQFLFEYFSETQRNKGNFPGRFSGRQFSNSRSEMNVSTLELGDSALYLCASRALFGQGDEKLFFGSGTQLSVL.

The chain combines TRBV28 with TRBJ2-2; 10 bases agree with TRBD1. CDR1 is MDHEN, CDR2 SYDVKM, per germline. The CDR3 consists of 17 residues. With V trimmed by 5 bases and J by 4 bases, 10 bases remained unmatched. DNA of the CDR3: TGTGCCAGCAGTCCTAGAAAGGGACAGGGGCCCACCGGGGAGCTGTTTTTT. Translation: CASSPRKGQGPTGELFF. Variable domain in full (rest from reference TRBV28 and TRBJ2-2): DVKVTQSSRYLVKRTGEKVFLECVQDMDHENMFWYRQDPGLGLRLIYFSYDVKMKEKGDIPEGYSVSREKKERFSLILESASTNQTSMYLCASSPRKGQGPTGELFFGEGSRLTVL.